What follows are 18 T cell receptor beta chains derived from one specimen sequenced in a study of blood T cell repertoires in COVID-19 (dated by TCRdb to the early 2020s). Libraries came from the immunoSEQ multiplex PCR assay. TCRdb took this table from immuneACCESS and kept in-frame rearrangements with V and J called. Such tables lack part of the clones; where checked against another copy, unresolved V genes explain under half of the gap, and the rest is unexplained. The sample profile shows approximately 210,000 clones; just over 85% of them were found once. 1.5% of the sample lies in the top ten. The sample comprised peripheral blood. These receptors were taken from a man between 18 and 35 years old with active or convalescent COVID-19.

V and J are TRBV29-1 and TRBJ2-2; 7 bases match TRBD1. V lost 5 bases and J lost 7; bases outside the gene matches: 10. Germline assignment: CDR1 SQVTM and CDR2 ANQGSEA. The CDR3 has 14 residues. The CDR3 sequence: CSVRRPGGFGELFF. CDR3 DNA sequence: TGCAGCGTTCGTCGGCCAGGGGGATTCGGGGAGCTGTTTTTT.

This clone has a handful of counts. This chain connects TRBV28 to TRBJ1-5; TRBD1 aligns across 8 bases. The CDR3 extends over 16 amino acids. Looked up from germline, CDR1 is MDHEN and CDR2 is SYDVKM. V dropped 6 bases and J dropped 6; count of bases not matched to a gene: 13. CDR3 nucleotide sequence: TGTGCCAGCAGACTTTTGCAGGGGGCTTATTCTCAGCCCCAGCATTTT. Protein: CASRLLQGAYSQPQHF.

As concerns this clone: One end of the junction fails to match germline, which may point to a read error. This rearrangement joins TRBV19 to TRBJ2-1; no reliable D call. The CDR3 runs to 15 residues. Germline-derived CDR1 and CDR2 are LNHDA and SQIVND (reference sequence). The CDR3 region is CASSTRTLERLRSVF. DNA for the CDR3: TGTGCCAGTAGTACCCGCACGCTAGAGCGATTGAGGTCGGTCTTC.

The chain employs TRBV28 and TRBJ2-3; 7 nucleotides align to TRBD2. Germline V gives CDR1 MDHEN, CDR2 SYDVKM. The V gene end was trimmed by 10 bases and the J gene end by 4 bases; junction bases not matched to a gene: 8. The CDR3 has 13 residues. CDR3 nucleotides: TGTGCCACCAGAGAAGCGGGATCAGATACGCAGTATTTT. This gives the protein CATREAGSDTQYF.

In regard to this clone: The junction and the germline gene differ at one end; a read error may be behind it. This chain uses TRBV7-2 with TRBJ1-2, with a possible D match to TRBD1 (6 bases). Germline loops: CDR1 SGHTA, CDR2 FQGNSA. CDR3 length equals 13 residues. Here the CDR3 DNA reads TGTGCCAGCAGCTCCATAAGGGGGAGTCCTCCCTTCTTC. Its translation: CASSSIRGSPPFF.

The chain joins TRBV6-5 to TRBJ1-1; TRBD1 aligns across 7 bases. CDR1 and CDR2 (germline): MNHEY, SVGAGI. The CDR3 loop spans 15 amino acids. V trimming: 5 bases; J trimming: 3 bases; junction bases outside the gene matches: 9. CDR3 protein: CASSKRQGHYTEAFF. The CDR3 DNA follows: TGTGCCAGCAGTAAAAGACAGGGACACTACACTGAAGCTTTCTTT.

As DNA, the CDR3 is TGCGCCAGCAGCCAAGACAGGGGGCGCATGGATACGCAGTATTTT. Translation gives CASSQDRGRMDTQYF. V usage is TRBV4-1 and J usage is TRBJ2-3; 8 bases align to TRBD1. V gave up 0 bases and J gave up 6 bases; unmatched junction bases: 5. CDR1 and CDR2 (germline): MGHRA, YSYEKL. The CDR3 is 15 amino acids.

The chain has TRBV28 and TRBJ2-7; D is uncertain. There are 14 residues in the CDR3. Germline CDR1 and CDR2: MDHEN and SYDVKM. V was pared by 1 base and J by 0 bases, with 7 bases between. DNA for the CDR3: TGTGCCAGCAGTTTATCTGGCTTCTCCTACGAGCAGTACTTC. This encodes CASSLSGFSYEQYF.

V usage is TRBV5-1 and J usage is TRBJ2-1; TRBD2 aligns across 12 bases. The junction had 4 bases not matched to a gene; V was cut back by 4 bases and J by 2 bases. CDR3 length equals 16 residues. The germline V gene encodes CDR1 SGHRS and CDR2 YFSETQ. The CDR3: CASSLLAGGAYNEQFF. The DNA for the CDR3 is TGCGCCAGCAGCCTCCTAGCGGGAGGGGCCTACAATGAGCAGTTCTTC.

To note about this clone: Distinct nucleotide sequences in the sample also encode this CDR3. CDR3 sequence (DNA): TGTGCCAGCAGCTTAGACAGGGGCTCTGAAAAACTGTTTTTT. It translates to CASSLDRGSEKLFF. The V and J genes are TRBV7-9 and TRBJ1-4; 7 bases map to TRBD1. This CDR3 region has 14 residues. Trimming at V came to 1 base and at J to 7 bases, leaving 3 bases not matched to a gene. Germline V gene sequence: CDR1 SEHNR, CDR2 FQNEAQ (reference sequence).

The rearrangement joins TRBV7-2 to TRBJ1-1; 8 positions agree with TRBD1. The CDR3 has 14 amino acids. CDR1 is SGHTA and CDR2 is FQGNSA in the germline V gene. V was clipped by 5 bases and J by 4 bases; unmatched bases: 6. CDR3 DNA sequence: TGTGCCAGCAGCACAAGGACAGGGCCCACTGAAGCTTTCTTT. It translates to CASSTRTGPTEAFF.

This chain uses TRBV29-1 with TRBJ2-1; 7 nucleotides align to TRBD2. Germline assignment: CDR1 SQVTM and CDR2 ANQGSEA. The CDR3 extends over 13 amino acids. The V segment lost 3 bases and the J segment 6 bases; nucleotides outside the gene matches: 5. The DNA of the CDR3 is TGCAGCGTTGATTGGGGGAGGGGCAATGAGCAGTTCTTC. Its protein is CSVDWGRGNEQFF.

As concerns this clone: This sample also contains other DNA sequences that code for the same CDR3. The chain carries TRBV6-5 and TRBJ2-7; 13 positions agree with TRBD2. The ends lost 3 bases at V and 5 bases at J; junction bases unmatched: 4. The germline gives CDR1 MNHEY, CDR2 SVGAGI. The CDR3 covers 15 residues. The CDR3: CASSYSGLAGDEQYF. The CDR3 bases are TGTGCCAGCAGTTATTCCGGACTAGCGGGGGACGAGCAGTACTTC.

This chain joins TRBV27 and TRBJ2-7, with TRBD2 matching over 15 bases. V shed 5 bases, J shed 9 bases, and the junction held 5 bases outside the gene matches. This CDR3 has 14 amino acids. The germline gives CDR1 MNHEY, CDR2 SMNVEV (reference sequence). For the CDR3, the DNA is TGTGCCAGCAGTCCAGGGACTAGCGGGAGGCGGCAGTACTTC. Amino acids: CASSPGTSGRRQYF.

The V gene is TRBV27, the J gene TRBJ1-2; D perhaps matches TRBD1 (6 bases). The CDR3 totals 17 residues. V gave up 1 base and J gave up 8 bases, with 23 bases separating them. Germline lookup yields CDR1 MNHEY and CDR2 SMNVEV (reference sequence). The CDR3 nucleotides read TGTGCCAGCAGTTTATTCTACCGTCAGACAGGAACGAAAGGCTACACCTTC. Its translation: CASSLFYRQTGTKGYTF.

This sequence joins TRBV5-1 and TRBJ1-1; TRBD1 matches at 10 bases. The CDR3 totals 16 residues. V trimming: 4 bases; J trimming: 2 bases; junction bases outside the gene matches: 8. Germline assignment: CDR1 SGHRS and CDR2 YFSETQ. CDR3: CASSAGQGIPNTEAFF. The CDR3 coding sequence is TGCGCCAGCAGCGCGGGACAGGGGATTCCAAACACTGAAGCTTTCTTT. Full variable domain (missing parts from reference TRBV5-1 and TRBJ1-1): KAGVTQTPRYLIKTRGQQVTLSCSPISGHRSVSWYQQTPGQGLQFLFEYFSETQRNKGNFPGRFSGRQFSNSRSEMNVSTLELGDSALYLCASSAGQGIPNTEAFFGQGTRLTVV.

This clone was seen only a few times. The chain combines TRBV6-2 or TRBV6-3 with TRBJ2-3, with TRBD2 matching over 8 bases. The CDR3 extends over 14 amino acids. CDR1 MNHEY and CDR2 SVGEGT come from the germline V gene. The junction had 2 bases not matched to a gene; V was cut back by 2 bases and J by 4 bases. The CDR3 spells CASSYGLASDTQYF. The CDR3 bases are TGTGCCAGCAGTTACGGACTAGCCTCAGATACGCAGTATTTT.

The chain couples TRBV5-1 to TRBJ2-3, with TRBD2 matching 10 bases. The CDR3 spans 15 residues. CDR1 and CDR2 from the germline V gene are SGHRS and YFSETQ. V shed 7 bases and J 4 bases; nucleotides not matched to a gene: 9. CDR3 DNA: TGCGCCAGCGCCCCCGGGCTAGCGGGAGCAGATACGCAGTATTTT. Residues: CASAPGLAGADTQYF.